Listed below are T cell receptor beta chains from one sample, sequenced in a study of CD8 T cells in Susac syndrome. Via MiXCR, TCRdb re-called the immunoSEQ multiplex PCR reads, giving one row per CDR3 protein. The sample shows 400,000 to 550,000 distinct CDR3 sequences, approximately 85% of them seen only once. The sequencing sample was made of CD8+ T cells from PBMCs. These receptors were obtained from a human donor with multiple sclerosis. Each CDR3 is given with its conserved first and last residue. The order of the fields is V gene, CDR3 protein.

v_call: TRBV9
cdr3_aa: CASSVAPLEREDGEEQFF

v_call: TRBV7-9
cdr3_aa: CASSEPGTGREQYF

v_call: TRBV30
cdr3_aa: CAWSVSSGEDEQFF

v_call: TRBV4-1
cdr3_aa: CASSQVSSYEQYF

v_call: TRBV20-1
cdr3_aa: CSASPTSGGLSSYEQYF

v_call: TRBV20-1
cdr3_aa: CSARGLAGVSNEQFF

v_call: TRBV12-3/TRBV12-4
cdr3_aa: CASSLAGPMDTEAFF

v_call: TRBV20-1
cdr3_aa: CSATPWPSGNTIYF

v_call: TRBV27
cdr3_aa: CANQGTGELFF

v_call: TRBV6-5
cdr3_aa: CASSYPVTANNEQFF

v_call: TRBV14
cdr3_aa: CASSQAGAENIQYF

v_call: TRBV6-5
cdr3_aa: CASSAGLGNYNEQFF

v_call: TRBV19
cdr3_aa: CASQAAVNQPQHF

v_call: TRBV6-5
cdr3_aa: CASRLQGVNEQFF

v_call: TRBV28
cdr3_aa: CASSLKAGVTYEQYF

v_call: TRBV4-1
cdr3_aa: CASSRLQGIMETQYF

v_call: TRBV29-1
cdr3_aa: CSVEKGSEQFF

v_call: TRBV11-2
cdr3_aa: CASTRRTSGDTYNEQFF

v_call: TRBV27
cdr3_aa: CASSFGGVNTEAFF

v_call: TRBV7-9
cdr3_aa: CASSPPRYEQYF

v_call: TRBV3-1
cdr3_aa: CASSPGQGFHEQFF

v_call: TRBV28
cdr3_aa: CASSYLDGPYSNQPQHF

v_call: TRBV7-9
cdr3_aa: CASSPPGLAAWDTQYF

v_call: TRBV12-3/TRBV12-4
cdr3_aa: CASSFQISGLAGGETQYF

v_call: TRBV19
cdr3_aa: CASSGQGDGNQPQHF

v_call: TRBV5-6
cdr3_aa: CASRPGGWAEDAHIEAFF

v_call: TRBV4-1
cdr3_aa: CASSQVLAGGPSGTQYF

v_call: TRBV12-3/TRBV12-4
cdr3_aa: CASSRGFSSSYEQYF

v_call: TRBV7-9
cdr3_aa: CASSLAGPNLNTEAFF

v_call: TRBV30
cdr3_aa: CVWSTGQSYEQYF

v_call: TRBV6-5
cdr3_aa: CASSYSVGAIIGNTIYF

v_call: TRBV12-3/TRBV12-4
cdr3_aa: CASSLFYGRSDRGLGPEAFF

v_call: TRBV20-1
cdr3_aa: CSASMLGEQFF

v_call: TRBV7-9
cdr3_aa: CASSPRQGESSTGANVLTF

v_call: TRBV20-1
cdr3_aa: CSARDLGGLRYEQYF

v_call: TRBV19
cdr3_aa: CASTQGQGGYTF

v_call: TRBV12-3/TRBV12-4
cdr3_aa: CASSLGGRGSNQPQHF

v_call: TRBV5-1
cdr3_aa: CASSLGAAEDTGELFF

v_call: TRBV24-1
cdr3_aa: CATSDARGTGELFF

v_call: TRBV27
cdr3_aa: CASSLRAGLNYGYTF